The entry below describes one TCR beta chain. The data were obtained in a study of blood T cell repertoires in COVID-19. The data were produced by immunoSEQ multiplex PCR, yet TCRdb's version contains in-frame clones alone and is incomplete. This table has about 300,000 clones, less than 85% appearing once. The CDR3 has 15 residues. The germline gives CDR1 WNHNN, CDR2 SYGVQD (reference sequence). The germline V and J ends were trimmed by 2 bases and 0 bases, with 9 bases remaining between them. The sequencing sample was made of peripheral blood. The receptor comes from a human donor with COVID-19, enrolled during active disease. The donor label of this sample is uncertain. The V and J genes are TRBV10-1 and TRBJ2-3, with D perhaps matching TRBD1 (5 bases). This chain's CDR3 is CASSEGHLSTDTQYF. In DNA, the CDR3 is TGCGCCAGCAGTGAGGGACACCTTAGCACAGATACGCAGTATTTT.